A selection of T cell receptor beta chains follows, all from one sample in a study of technical replicates of blood from several donors. Clones were sequenced by immunoSEQ multiplex PCR, and TCRdb holds only the in-frame ones, with some missing. The data contain about 75,000 clones, around 97% of them singletons. The material sequenced was T cells isolated from PBMCs. All receptors come from a human donor in good health. Both conserved end residues are part of each CDR3. Fields, in order: clone size, D gene, V gene, J gene, CDR3 protein, CDR3 DNA. D genes are given only for firm matches. For some rows the clone size is stated as once, few or many, or as a class when expanded; others skip it.

>-|-|TRBV27|TRBJ2-1
CASSSPNSYNEQFF
TGTGCCAGCAGCAGTCCGAACTCCTACAATGAGCAGTTCTTC
>-|-|TRBV11-1|TRBJ2-3
CASSHNGLPSTDTQYF
TGTGCCAGCAGCCACAACGGACTACCCAGCACAGATACGCAGTATTTT
>once|-|TRBV2|TRBJ1-1
CASRENPGNAEAFF
TGTGCCAGCAGGGAAAACCCGGGTAACGCTGAAGCTTTCTTT
>-|-|TRBV28|TRBJ1-4
CASRQGSEKLFF
TGTGCCAGCAGGCAGGGGAGTGAAAAACTGTTTTTT
>-|TRBD2|TRBV9|TRBJ2-2
CASSGLAGTGELFF
TGTGCCAGCAGCGGACTAGCGGGCACCGGGGAGCTGTTTTTT
>-|TRBD1|TRBV30|TRBJ1-4
CIGQGPNEKLFF
TGTATCGGACAGGGACCTAATGAAAAACTGTTTTTT
>-|-|TRBV27|TRBJ2-1
CASSTGIYNEQFF
TGTGCCAGCAGTACAGGGATATACAATGAGCAGTTCTTC
>-|-|TRBV6-5|TRBJ1-5
CASTEGRGDQPQHF
TGTGCCAGCACAGAGGGCAGGGGAGATCAGCCCCAGCATTTT
>-|-|TRBV6-7|TRBJ1-2
CASSYSGAFYGYTF
TGTGCCAGCAGTTACTCTGGGGCATTCTATGGCTACACCTTC
>-|-|TRBV5-4|TRBJ2-7
CASSSGGAQAYEQYF
TGTGCCAGCAGCTCAGGAGGGGCGCAGGCCTACGAGCAGTACTTC
>once|-|TRBV2|TRBJ2-1
CASRESGSSYNEQFF
TGTGCCAGCAGGGAAAGTGGGAGCTCCTACAATGAGCAGTTCTTC
>-|-|TRBV6-1|TRBJ2-1
CASSEYLGGHEQFF
TGTGCCAGCAGTGAATATCTAGGAGGCCATGAGCAGTTCTTC
>-|TRBD1|TRBV4-2|TRBJ1-2
CASSPPDRGLGYTF
TGTGCCAGCAGCCCCCCGGACAGGGGGCTTGGCTACACCTTC
>-|-|TRBV9|TRBJ1-1
CASSVSGSYTEAFF
TGTGCCAGCAGCGTATCAGGGTCCTACACTGAAGCTTTCTTT
>-|-|TRBV9|TRBJ2-7
CASSVALNSYEQYF
TGTGCCAGCAGCGTAGCGCTAAACTCCTACGAGCAGTACTTC
>-|-|TRBV6-6|TRBJ1-4
CASSGTTNEKLFF
TGTGCCAGCAGTGGCACAACTAATGAAAAACTGTTTTTT
>-|TRBD2|TRBV7-9|TRBJ2-1
CASSYSTRTSGRLNEQFF
TGTGCCAGCAGCTATTCTACCCGGACTAGCGGGAGGTTGAATGAGCAGTTCTTC
>-|-|TRBV28|TRBJ1-1
CASSLGLNTEAFF
TGTGCCAGCAGTTTGGGACTAAACACTGAAGCTTTCTTT
>once|TRBD2|TRBV7-2|TRBJ2-3
CASSLVLAGGPLADTQYF
TGTGCCAGCAGCTTAGTACTAGCGGGAGGGCCGTTGGCAGATACGCAGTATTTT
>-|TRBD1|TRBV7-9|TRBJ1-1
CASSQTTGGYTEAFF
TGTGCCAGCAGCCAGACGACAGGGGGCTACACTGAAGCTTTCTTT
>-|TRBD1|TRBV5-6|TRBJ1-2
CASSLATIRDSPYGYTF
TGTGCCAGCAGCTTGGCAACTATCAGGGACAGTCCCTATGGCTACACCTTC
>-|TRBD2|TRBV10-3|TRBJ2-1
CAISDRRTSGNRNEQFF
TGTGCCATCAGTGATAGACGGACTAGCGGGAATAGGAATGAGCAGTTCTTC
>-|-|TRBV5-6|TRBJ1-5
CASSLARGQPQHF
TGTGCCAGCAGCTTGGCCCGAGGGCAGCCCCAGCATTTT
>-|TRBD1|TRBV4-1|TRBJ2-7
CASSHGQGYEQYF
TGCGCCAGCAGCCATGGACAGGGCTACGAGCAGTACTTC
>-|TRBD2|TRBV5-1|TRBJ2-1
CASSSRPGTSGRRYNEQFF
TGCGCCAGCAGCTCTAGACCCGGGACTAGCGGGCGACGGTATAATGAGCAGTTCTTC
>-|-|TRBV7-2|TRBJ2-7
CASRLRYEQYF
TGTGCCAGCAGGCTACGGTACGAGCAGTACTTC
>-|TRBD1|TRBV19|TRBJ1-1
CASSRGQLYTEAFF
TGTGCCAGTAGCAGGGGACAGTTGTACACTGAAGCTTTCTTT
>-|TRBD2|TRBV5-1|TRBJ2-1
CASSSSGSSYNEQFF
TGCGCCAGCAGCTCTAGCGGGAGCTCCTACAATGAGCAGTTCTTC
>-|TRBD1|TRBV27|TRBJ1-5
CASSQNRDRAGSNQPQHF
TGTGCCAGCAGTCAGAACAGGGACAGGGCTGGTAGCAATCAGCCCCAGCATTTT
>-|TRBD1|TRBV28|TRBJ2-3
CASMDRSTDTQYF
TGTGCCAGCATGGACAGGTCCACAGATACGCAGTATTTT
>-|-|TRBV28|TRBJ2-5
CASSLLDTGGETQYF
TGTGCCAGCAGTCTGTTGGACACCGGTGGGGAGACCCAGTACTTC
>once|-|TRBV30|TRBJ2-7
CAWCTGTSYEQYF
TGTGCCTGGTGTACAGGGACCTCCTACGAGCAGTACTTC
>-|-|TRBV10-2|TRBJ1-5
CASSELAGTINQPQHF
TGCGCCAGCAGTGAGTTAGCGGGGACAATCAATCAGCCCCAGCATTTT